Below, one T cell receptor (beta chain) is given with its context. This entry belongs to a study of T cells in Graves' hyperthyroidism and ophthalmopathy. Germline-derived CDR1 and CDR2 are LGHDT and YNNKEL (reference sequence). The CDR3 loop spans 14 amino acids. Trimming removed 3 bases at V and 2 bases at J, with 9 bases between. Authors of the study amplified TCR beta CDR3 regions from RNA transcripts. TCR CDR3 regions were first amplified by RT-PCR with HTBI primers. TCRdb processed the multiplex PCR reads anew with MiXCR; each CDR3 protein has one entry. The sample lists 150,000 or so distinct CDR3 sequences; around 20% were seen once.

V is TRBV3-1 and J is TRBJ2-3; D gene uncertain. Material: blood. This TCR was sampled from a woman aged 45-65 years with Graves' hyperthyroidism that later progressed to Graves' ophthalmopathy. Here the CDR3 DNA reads TGTGCCAGCAGCCACGACCGACTCACAGATACGCAGTATTTT. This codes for CASSHDRLTDTQYF.